The T cell receptor beta chain under discussion was sequenced for a study of blood T cell repertoires in COVID-19 (dated by TCRdb to about 2020). Describing the broader study: Samples covering the acute and convalescent phases of COVID-19 were provided by collaborators in the United States, Italy and Spain. A de-identified subject ID, COVID-19 status, age in years and sex were almost always included in the sample metadata. Where HLA class I and class II types were available, the types were taken from metadata supplied by the sample provider, not from assay-based typing. Samples came from the ongoing ImmuneRACE study (first 160 participants) plus 1,254 subjects from 6 global collaborators. Deeply sampled blood TCRbeta repertoires from subjects exposed to, actively infected with, or recovered from COVID-19 were included in the dataset. The material from the prospective study consisted of cDNA or gDNA derived from T cells, B-cell-depleted T cells, or PBMCs. The repertoires were made available in a free public database intended to serve as a resource for research on the immune response to SARS-CoV-2. The study at large found these results: Clinical and demographic metadata were provided uncurated, with the amount varying by source and participant.

The collaborating institutions used their own protocols to collect whole blood in K2EDTA tubes. For TCRbeta analysis, collaborators shipped samples as frozen whole blood, isolated PBMCs, or DNA extracted from either of those sample types. The junction shows trimming of 4 bases on V and 5 bases on J, and the gene matches do not reach 5 bases of it. The CDR3 numbers 15 residues from cysteine through phenylalanine. Only the CDR3 portion is preserved as DNA: 45 bases, with reading frame beginning at the first base. Based on the germline V gene (reference sequence), the CDR1 and CDR2 sequences are SGHKS and YYEKEE. About this clone itself: Its antigen is not yet known. Base qualities were left out, and no much larger clone turns up one base away.

The immunoSEQ Assay, a bias-controlled multiplex PCR, was used to amplify TCRbeta CDR3 regions from genomic DNA. The authors' analysis ran thus. The number of nucleated cells in each sample was estimated from the amplification of reference gene primers within the assay. Sequence reads were collapsed and filtered to measure the absolute abundance of every unique TCRbeta CDR3 rearrangement. For each sample, productive Simpson clonality was calculated as the square root of Simpson's diversity index across productive rearrangements. TCRdb mirrors the immuneACCESS table, restricted to in-frame sequences. Some clones are absent from its copies; in checked studies, under half trace to an unresolved V gene, and the reason for the others is unknown. That table furnishes V, J and clone size, whereas the DNA furnished D and trimming. The sample table records some 370,000 clones; 90% of these occur just once. The ten biggest clones cover approximately 7% of the sample.

What was sequenced was peripheral blood. The chain uses TRBV5-5 and TRBJ2-5; 13 nucleotides in the junction match TRBD2. This sequence originates from a young man with active or convalescent COVID-19. For the CDR3, the sequence is CASSHTSGREETQYF. The nucleotide sequence reads as follows: TGTGCCAGCAGCCATACTAGCGGGAGGGAGGAGACCCAGTACTTC.